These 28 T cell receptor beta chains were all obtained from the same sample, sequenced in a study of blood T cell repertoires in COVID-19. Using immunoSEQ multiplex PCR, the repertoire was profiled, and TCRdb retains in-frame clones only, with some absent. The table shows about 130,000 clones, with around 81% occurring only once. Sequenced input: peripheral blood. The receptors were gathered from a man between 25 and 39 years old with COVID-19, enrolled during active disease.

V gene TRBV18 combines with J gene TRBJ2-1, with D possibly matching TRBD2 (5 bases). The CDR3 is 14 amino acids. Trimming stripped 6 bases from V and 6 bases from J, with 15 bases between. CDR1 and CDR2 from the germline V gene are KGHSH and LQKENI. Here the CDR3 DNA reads TGTGCCAGCTCCGGCGGAGGCCGGACCAATGAGCAGTTCTTC. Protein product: CASSGGGRTNEQFF.

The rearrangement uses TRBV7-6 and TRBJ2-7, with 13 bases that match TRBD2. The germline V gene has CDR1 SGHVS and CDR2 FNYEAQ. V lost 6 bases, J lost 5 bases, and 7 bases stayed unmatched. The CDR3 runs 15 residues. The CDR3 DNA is TGTGCCAGCAGTCAGACTAGCGGGGGGTCCCACGAGCAGTACTTC. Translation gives CASSQTSGGSHEQYF.

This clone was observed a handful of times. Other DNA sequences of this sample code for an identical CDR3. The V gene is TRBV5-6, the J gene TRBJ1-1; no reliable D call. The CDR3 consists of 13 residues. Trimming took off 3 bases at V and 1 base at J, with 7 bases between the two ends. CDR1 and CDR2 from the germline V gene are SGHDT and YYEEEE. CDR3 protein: CASSWTANTEAFF. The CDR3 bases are TGTGCCAGCAGCTGGACTGCGAACACTGAAGCTTTCTTT.

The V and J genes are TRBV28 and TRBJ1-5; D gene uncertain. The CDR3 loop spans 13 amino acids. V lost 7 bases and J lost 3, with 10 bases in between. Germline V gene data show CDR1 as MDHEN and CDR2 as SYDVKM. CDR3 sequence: CASNEVSNQPQHF. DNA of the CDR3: TGTGCCAGCAACGAGGTTTCCAATCAGCCCCAGCATTTT. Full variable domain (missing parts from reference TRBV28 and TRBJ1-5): DVKVTQSSRYLVKRTGEKVFLECVQDMDHENMFWYRQDPGLGLRLIYFSYDVKMKEKGDIPEGYSVSREKKERFSLILESASTNQTSMYLCASNEVSNQPQHFGDGTRLSIL.

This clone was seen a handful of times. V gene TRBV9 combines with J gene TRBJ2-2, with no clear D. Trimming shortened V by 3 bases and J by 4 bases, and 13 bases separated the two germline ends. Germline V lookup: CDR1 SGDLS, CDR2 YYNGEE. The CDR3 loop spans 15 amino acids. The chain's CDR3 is CASSASPTLTGELFF. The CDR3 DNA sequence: TGTGCCAGCAGCGCCTCCCCTACCCTCACCGGGGAGCTGTTTTTT.

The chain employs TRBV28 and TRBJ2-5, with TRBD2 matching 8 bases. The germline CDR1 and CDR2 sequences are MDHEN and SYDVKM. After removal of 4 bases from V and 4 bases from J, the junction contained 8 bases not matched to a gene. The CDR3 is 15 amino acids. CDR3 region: CASSSLGGGRETQYF. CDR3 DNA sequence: TGTGCCAGCAGTTCCCTCGGGGGGGGCCGAGAGACCCAGTACTTC.

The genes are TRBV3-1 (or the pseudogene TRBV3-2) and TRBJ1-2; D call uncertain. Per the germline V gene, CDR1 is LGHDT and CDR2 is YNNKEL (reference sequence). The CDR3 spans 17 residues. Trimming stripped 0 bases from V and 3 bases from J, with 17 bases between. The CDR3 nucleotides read TGTGCCAGCAGCCAAGATCGCGCCCCCCTCCCTCACTATGGCTACACCTTC. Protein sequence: CASSQDRAPLPHYGYTF.

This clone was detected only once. The CDR3 DNA sequence: TGTGCCACCAGGGACGACAGGGATGGCTACACCTTC. Translating gives CATRDDRDGYTF. The V gene is TRBV24-1, the J gene TRBJ1-2; 7 bases fit TRBD1. The trim removed 7 bases at V and 6 bases at J, leaving 4 bases unmatched. This CDR3 is 12 amino acids long. In germline, CDR1 is KGHDR, CDR2 SFDVKD.

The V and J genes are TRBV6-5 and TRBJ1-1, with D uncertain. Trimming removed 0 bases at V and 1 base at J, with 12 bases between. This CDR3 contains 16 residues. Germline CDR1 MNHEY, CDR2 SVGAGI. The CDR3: CASSYSVPLENTEAFF. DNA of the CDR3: TGTGCCAGCAGTTACTCGGTTCCTCTAGAGAACACTGAAGCTTTCTTT.

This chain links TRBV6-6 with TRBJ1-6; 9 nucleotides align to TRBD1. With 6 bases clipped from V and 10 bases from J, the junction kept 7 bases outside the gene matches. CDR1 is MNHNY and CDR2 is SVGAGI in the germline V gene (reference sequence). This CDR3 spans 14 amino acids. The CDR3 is CASRRTGGESPLHF. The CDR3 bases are TGTGCCAGCAGGCGAACAGGGGGCGAGTCACCCCTCCACTTT.

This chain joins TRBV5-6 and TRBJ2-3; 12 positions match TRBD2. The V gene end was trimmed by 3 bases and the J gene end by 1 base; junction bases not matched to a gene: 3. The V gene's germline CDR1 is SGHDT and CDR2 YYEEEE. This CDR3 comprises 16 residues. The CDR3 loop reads CASSYGTSGRTDTQYF. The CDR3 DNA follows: TGTGCCAGCAGCTACGGGACTAGCGGGCGCACAGATACGCAGTATTTT.

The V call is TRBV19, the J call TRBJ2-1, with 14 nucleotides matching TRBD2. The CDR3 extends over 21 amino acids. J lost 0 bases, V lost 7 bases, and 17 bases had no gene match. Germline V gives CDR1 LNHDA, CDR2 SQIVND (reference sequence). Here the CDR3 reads CASIGASGTSGRPGSYNEQFF. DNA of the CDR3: TGTGCCAGTATCGGGGCATCCGGGACTAGCGGGAGACCTGGCTCCTACAATGAGCAGTTCTTC. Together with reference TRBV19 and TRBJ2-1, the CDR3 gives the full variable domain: DGGITQSPKYLFRKEGQNVTLSCEQNLNHDAMYWYRQDPGQGLRLIYYSQIVNDFQKGDIAEGYSVSREKKESFPLTVTSAQKNPTAFYLCASIGASGTSGRPGSYNEQFFGPGTRLTVL.

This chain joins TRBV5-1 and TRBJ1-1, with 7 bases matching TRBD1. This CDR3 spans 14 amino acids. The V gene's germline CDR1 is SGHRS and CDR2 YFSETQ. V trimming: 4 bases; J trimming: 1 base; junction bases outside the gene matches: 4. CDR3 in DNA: TGCGCCAGCAGCACGGACAGGACGAACACTGAAGCTTTCTTT. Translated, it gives CASSTDRTNTEAFF.

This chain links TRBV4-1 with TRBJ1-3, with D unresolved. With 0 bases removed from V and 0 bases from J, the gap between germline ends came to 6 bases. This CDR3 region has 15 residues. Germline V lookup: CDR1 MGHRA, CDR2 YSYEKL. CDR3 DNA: TGCGCCAGCAGCCAAGATCCGTTCTCTGGAAACACCATATATTTT. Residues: CASSQDPFSGNTIYF.

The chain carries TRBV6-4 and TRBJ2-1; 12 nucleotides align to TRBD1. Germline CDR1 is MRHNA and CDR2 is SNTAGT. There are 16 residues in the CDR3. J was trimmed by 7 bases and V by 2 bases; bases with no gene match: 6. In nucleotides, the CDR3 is TGTGCCAGCAGTGACCGGGACAGGGGGCGCGGGAATGAGCAGTTCTTC. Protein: CASSDRDRGRGNEQFF.

In DNA, the CDR3 is TGTGCCACCAGTGATTTAAAGGTAGCGGGGGTTGGCGACAATGAGCAGTTCTTC. It specifies CATSDLKVAGVGDNEQFF. V is TRBV24-1 and J is TRBJ2-1; 9 bases align to TRBD2. The germline CDR1 and CDR2 sequences are KGHDR and SFDVKD. There are 18 residues in the CDR3. Trimming removed 1 base from V and 5 bases from J; junction bases left unmatched: 11.

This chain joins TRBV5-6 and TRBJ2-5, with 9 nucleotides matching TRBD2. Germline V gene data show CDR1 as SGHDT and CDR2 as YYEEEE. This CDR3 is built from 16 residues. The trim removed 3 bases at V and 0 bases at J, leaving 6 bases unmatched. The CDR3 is CASSWTSEQYQETQYF. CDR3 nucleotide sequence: TGTGCCAGCAGCTGGACTAGCGAACAGTACCAAGAGACCCAGTACTTC.

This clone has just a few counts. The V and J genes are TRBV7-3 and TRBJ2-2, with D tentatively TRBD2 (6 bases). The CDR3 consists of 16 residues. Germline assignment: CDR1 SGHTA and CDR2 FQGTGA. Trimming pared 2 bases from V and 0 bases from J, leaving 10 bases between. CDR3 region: CASSLGGLPNTGELFF. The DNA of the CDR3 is TGTGCCAGCAGCTTAGGGGGACTGCCGAACACCGGGGAGCTGTTTTTT.

The CDR3 region has the DNA TGTGCCAGTAGTAGCCCCCTGACTAGCGAAAACACCGGGGAGCTGTTTTTT. It is translated as CASSSPLTSENTGELFF. The chain carries TRBV19 and TRBJ2-2, with TRBD2 matching over 8 bases. Looked up from germline, CDR1 is LNHDA and CDR2 is SQIVND (reference sequence). This CDR3 has 17 amino acids. V gave up 4 bases and J gave up 2 bases; unmatched junction bases: 9. Together with reference TRBV19 and TRBJ2-2, the CDR3 gives the full variable domain: DGGITQSPKYLFRKEGQNVTLSCEQNLNHDAMYWYRQDPGQGLRLIYYSQIVNDFQKGDIAEGYSVSREKKESFPLTVTSAQKNPTAFYLCASSSPLTSENTGELFFGEGSRLTVL.

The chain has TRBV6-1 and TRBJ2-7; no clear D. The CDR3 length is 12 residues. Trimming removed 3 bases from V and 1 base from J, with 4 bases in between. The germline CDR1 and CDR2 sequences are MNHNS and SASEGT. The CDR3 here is CASSDRSYEQYF. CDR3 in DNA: TGTGCCAGCAGTGACCGGTCCTACGAGCAGTACTTC.

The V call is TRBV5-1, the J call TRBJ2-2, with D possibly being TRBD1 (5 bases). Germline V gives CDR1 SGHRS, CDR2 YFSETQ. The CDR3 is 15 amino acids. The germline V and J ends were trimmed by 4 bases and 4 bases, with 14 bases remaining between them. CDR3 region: CASSDIWGVTGELFF. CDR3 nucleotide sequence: TGCGCCAGCAGCGATATTTGGGGCGTCACCGGGGAGCTGTTTTTT.

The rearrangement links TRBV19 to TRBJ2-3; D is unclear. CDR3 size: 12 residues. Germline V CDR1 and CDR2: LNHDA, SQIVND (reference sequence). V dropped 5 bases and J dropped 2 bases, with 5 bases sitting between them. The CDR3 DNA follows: TGTGCCAGTAGTGAGGACACAGATACGCAGTATTTT. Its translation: CASSEDTDTQYF.

The CDR3 sequence: CASGLNQPLHF. The CDR3 bases are TGTGCTAGTGGTTTGAATCAGCCCCTCCACTTT. The V gene is TRBV12-5, the J gene TRBJ1-6; no firm D call. CDR1 is LGHNT and CDR2 is FRNRAP in the germline V gene. The CDR3 spans 11 residues. Trimming removed 2 bases at V and 13 bases at J, with 6 bases between.

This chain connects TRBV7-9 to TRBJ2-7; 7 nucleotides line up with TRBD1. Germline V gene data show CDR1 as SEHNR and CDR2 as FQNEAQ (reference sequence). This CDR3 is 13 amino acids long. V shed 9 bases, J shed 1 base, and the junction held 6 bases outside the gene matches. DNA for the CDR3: TGTGCCAGTGGGACAGAACAATCCTACGAGCAGTACTTC. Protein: CASGTEQSYEQYF.

CDR3 sequence: CASSPRDRRTNEKLFF. The DNA for the CDR3 is TGCGCCAGCAGCCCGCGGGACAGGAGAACTAATGAAAAACTGTTTTTT. The chain employs TRBV4-1 and TRBJ1-4; 8 nucleotides agree with TRBD1. Germline values: CDR1 MGHRA, CDR2 YSYEKL. V lost 4 bases to trimming and J lost 1 base; unmatched junction nucleotides: 5. This CDR3 comprises 16 residues.

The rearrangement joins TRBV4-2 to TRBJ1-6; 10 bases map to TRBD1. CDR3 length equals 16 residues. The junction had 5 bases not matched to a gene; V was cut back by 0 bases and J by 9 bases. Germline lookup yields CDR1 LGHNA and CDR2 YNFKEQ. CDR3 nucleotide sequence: TGTGCCAGCAGCCAAGAAACGGGACAGGGGAGTTCACCCCTCCACTTT. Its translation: CASSQETGQGSSPLHF.

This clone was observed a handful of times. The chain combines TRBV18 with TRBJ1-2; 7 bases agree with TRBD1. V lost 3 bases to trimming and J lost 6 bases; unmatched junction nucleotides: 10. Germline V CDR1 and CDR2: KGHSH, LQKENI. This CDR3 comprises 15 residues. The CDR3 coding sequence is TGTGCCAGCTCACCCCGTGACAGGGCCATAGATGGCTACACCTTC. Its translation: CASSPRDRAIDGYTF.

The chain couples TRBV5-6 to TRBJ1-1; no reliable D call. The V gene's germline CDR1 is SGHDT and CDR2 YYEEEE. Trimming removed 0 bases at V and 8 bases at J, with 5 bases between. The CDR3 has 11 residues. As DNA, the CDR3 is TGTGCCAGCAGCTTGGGGCAGGAAGCTTTCTTT. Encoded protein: CASSLGQEAFF.